The TCR beta chain described here comes from a study of a mutant IDH1 vaccine in newly diagnosed glioma. Assay used: immunoSEQ multiplex PCR; TCRdb lists only in-frame clones, some missing. The sample lists some 31,000 clones; 84% were seen once. Note on this clone: Antigen specificity is unknown.

Regarding time point: week 47, end of study. A single vaccine dose contained 300 ug of mutant IDH1 20-mer peptide, and topical imiquimod was used with it. In weeks 1, 3, 5, 7, 11, 15, 19 and 23, patients were immunized, eight times in all. Germline-derived CDR1 and CDR2 are SGHAT and FQNNGV. The ends lost 4 bases at V and 6 bases at J; junction bases unmatched: 11. This CDR3 comprises 15 residues. The clonotype originates from a man aged 30-40 years with glioma. V and J are TRBV11-2 and TRBJ2-7; 8 positions match TRBD2. Sequences were derived from PBMCs, sampled from a glioma patient whose treatment included an IDH1 peptide vaccine. CDR3 bases: TGTGCCAGCAGCTCCCCCCCGGGAGGGCTCTTCGAGCAGTACTTC. Its translation: CASSSPPGGLFEQYF. Filled out from reference TRBV11-2 and TRBJ2-7, the complete variable domain reads EAGVAQSPRYKIIEKRQSVAFWCNPISGHATLYWYQQILGQGPKLLIQFQNNGVVDDSQLPKDRFSAERLKGVDSTLKIQPAKLEDSAVYLCASSSPPGGLFEQYFGPGTRLTVT.